The 5 T cell receptor beta chains below all came from one sample that was sequenced in a study of regulatory T cells in long-lasting Graves disease. To make TCR beta libraries, researchers used iRepertoire HTBI primers and Arm-PCR of CDR3 regions. TCRdb fed the multiplex PCR reads into MiXCR, producing one record per CDR3 protein. Here the sample spans some 350,000 distinct CDR3 sequences, around 15% being singletons. Described time point: newly diagnosed GD, antithyroid drugs for less than 3 months. The TCR library used RNA extracted from PBMCs. A further study also used this sample, focusing on T cells in Graves' hyperthyroidism and ophthalmopathy.

The sequencing used peripheral blood mononuclear cells (PBMCs), collected at new diagnosis, from a patient treated with antithyroid drugs. The receptors here all came from a woman under 30 with Graves disease.

V usage is TRBV6-1 and J usage is TRBJ2-2, with D perhaps matching TRBD2 (6 bases). Germline V gene sequence: CDR1 MNHNS, CDR2 SASEGT. The CDR3 has 16 amino acids. Trimming stripped 1 base from V and 3 bases from J, with 12 bases between. The CDR3 sequence: CASSEGGGVHTGELFF. CDR3 coding DNA: TGTGCCAGCAGTGAAGGAGGAGGGGTGCACACCGGGGAGCTGTTTTTT.

With regard to this clonotype: A much larger clone lies a single base off, so this may be a read error. The chain combines TRBV12-3 or TRBV12-4 with TRBJ2-2, with D tentatively TRBD1 (6 bases). The CDR3 sequence is 14 residues long. With 8 bases removed from V and 3 bases from J, the gap between germline ends came to 13 bases. The DNA for the CDR3 is TGTGCCAGCGAGACTACAGGGCACACCGGGGAGCTGTTTTTT. Encoded protein: CASETTGHTGELFF.

This clonotype has a count of ten or more. The chain joins TRBV5-6 to TRBJ2-7, with no clear D. From germline, CDR1 is SGHDT and CDR2 YYEEEE. The CDR3 is made up of 12 amino acids. V lost 0 bases, J lost 2 bases, and 3 bases lay in between. The CDR3 sequence is CASSLDTYEQYF. CDR3 nucleotide sequence: TGTGCCAGCAGCTTGGACACCTACGAGCAGTACTTC.

Ten or more counts support this clonotype. The chain has TRBV7-9 and TRBJ2-3; the match to TRBD2 covers 14 bases. The V and J ends lost 5 bases and 4 bases, in that order; junction bases with no gene match: 5. In germline, CDR1 is SEHNR, CDR2 FQNEAQ (reference sequence). This CDR3 is 16 amino acids long. CDR3 bases: TGTGCCAGCAGCCCCTGGACTAGCGGGAGGCCAGATACGCAGTATTTT. It codes for CASSPWTSGRPDTQYF.

This clonotype was observed many times. The chain combines TRBV19 with TRBJ1-1; D is uncertain. Trimming removed 5 bases at V and 6 bases at J, with 16 bases between. This CDR3 has 14 amino acids. Germline CDR1 is LNHDA and CDR2 is SQIVND (reference sequence). The CDR3 protein is CASSEVGWSAEAFF. The CDR3 DNA reads TGTGCCAGTAGTGAGGTGGGTTGGTCAGCTGAAGCTTTCTTT.